The following is a T cell receptor (beta chain) sequence with its context. Its antigen specificity is not known. Base qualities were left out, and no much larger clone turns up one base away. The cohort comprised fewer than 750 healthy bone marrow donors. At the time of sampling, every cohort member was nominally healthy, though immune exposures that went unrecorded were likely present. The donor was CMV seropositive and belonged to the group of a few hundred seropositive cohort members. Each donor provided a peripheral blood sample, and peripheral blood mononuclear cells were used for TCR beta sequencing. Genomic DNA was extracted from the blood cell samples with the Qiagen DNeasy Blood Extraction Kit. The record originates from a study of cytomegalovirus exposure and HLA in healthy donors (dated by TCRdb to 2015 to 2018). Regarding the research as a whole: An earlier analysis of roughly 630 of the donors reported 250 to 350 Gb of sequence data and 117 million unique TCR beta sequences from 150 million to 200 million T cells. A separate validation cohort of 100 to 150 different subjects was used in addition to the roughly 640-subject first cohort. Donor age, sex, ethnicity and CMV serostatus were compiled alongside the repertoire data. Among about 400 genotyped donors of the cohort, an average of about 240,000 unique TCR beta nucleotide sequences was sequenced per donor, of which 15% to 20% were non-productive. A later genetic analysis took genome-wide SNP genotypes for about three fifths of the 666 donors and used that subset as a discovery cohort. Every repertoire in the discovery cohort had been generated on one and the same sequencing platform. To predict cytomegalovirus infection status, the study combined high-throughput TCR immunosequencing, statistical association of individual TCRs with disease status, and machine learning. The T cell repertoires of under 700 subjects were profiled by immunosequencing and related to cytomegalovirus serostatus. The study aimed to test whether signatures of past pathogen exposure could be identified by cataloging public T cell receptors. Of the roughly 400 genotyped donors, about 80% fell in the genetic ancestry cluster associated with self-reported Caucasian donors. In the later analysis, no new phenotypic data were used to find candidate immune exposures; instead, reliance was placed on TCR beta sequences and their occurrence across donors. An early release that covered several hundred HLA-typed donors contained 250 to 350 gigabases of sequencing data and tens of millions of unique TCR sequences. The number of donors typed differed by locus, with 629-630 for A, B, C, DRB1 and DQB1, roughly 550 for DQA1, 600 to 610 for DPA1, and around 430 for DPB1. Class I and class II HLA loci were covered by the typing at four-digit resolution. Four to six DR-DQ haplotypes were handled as single units for association and clustering because linkage in the cohort was strong. To study patterns of TCR occurrence, a later analysis re-analyzed previously published TCR beta repertoires from around 700 donors and added high-resolution HLA genotyping. To decide whether each TCR beta V gene segment behaved as functional or pseudogenic, an earlier analysis of several hundred of the donors relied on high-throughput TCR beta sequencing. The investigation overall reported the following: In this cohort, only TCR beta chains were sequenced, and detectable features were limited by the absence of alpha or paired-chain data. It was suggested by the authors that the approach could potentially be generalized to other disease states and immunological phenotypes. In a later analysis, 15,000 to 20,000 TCR beta sequences were associated with specific HLA alleles at a false discovery rate of 0.05. A later genetic analysis associated a missense DCLRE1C variant with V-gene and J-gene trimming of TCR beta chains, and an independent cohort replicated the association. Sequencing depth was assumed to be roughly uniform across donors in the presence/absence analyses, though that assumption may not hold. A later analysis reported that several top co-occurrence clusters appeared linked to parvovirus B19, influenza, CMV and Epstein-Barr virus. Broadly in line with IMGT annotations, most TCR beta V segments showed up in productive rearrangements about 90% or about 30% of the time in an earlier analysis of about 500 of the donors. For the cohort, immune exposure information was limited to CMV serostatus. A further reported finding was that TCR beta sequences accurately predicted the HLA-A and HLA-B alleles for most subjects in the first cohort. According to a later genetic analysis, donors in an Asian-associated ancestry cluster had fewer N-insertions in productive TCRs than the approximately 650-donor mean. In both the original and validation cohorts, the classifier was reported to diagnose cytomegalovirus status with high specificity and sensitivity. Because counts were too low, about 15 rarely observed V segments, including chromosome 9 orphons, were left out of the earlier analysis of over 550 of the donors. When HLA alleles, especially DR and DQ, strongly co-occurred, attributing TCR associations to individual alleles was difficult. Most TCR sequences were seen in very few donors, while some public TCRs were found in many individuals. Correlated functional status among segregating V segments might reflect linkage disequilibrium, but an unknown experimental factor could not be ruled out. HLA typing was unavailable for some donors at each locus, so association tests used only the typed subset. In a later analysis, HLA-associated TCR beta chains showed more clonal expansion and lower generation probabilities than non-associated chains that were equally common. Three of the identified cytomegalovirus-associated TCR beta chains were confirmed in vitro to be specific for cytomegalovirus antigens. A total of about 180 TCR beta chains were listed by the study as associated with cytomegalovirus. A later analysis found that most CMV-associated TCR beta chains appeared HLA-restricted, with HLA associations seemingly driven largely by CMV exposure. Some IMGT-functional V segments, including TRBV6-2 and TRBV6-3, could not be told apart with the 87-base-pair reads, so those segments were excluded. In a later analysis, the rate of TCR association differed among HLA loci, with DRB1 alleles having the most associated TCRs and HLA-C alleles having the fewest. A cluster of highly shared sequence variants was judged likely to represent a technical artifact of the sequencing pipeline.

Relative to germline, V is missing 7 bases and J is missing 3 bases, with 3 bases of the junction outside any gene match. As encoded in the germline V gene, CDR1 is SGHRS while CDR2 is YFSETQ. From the cysteine through the phenylalanine, the CDR3 covers 12 amino acids. Left in the record is the CDR3 DNA by itself, 36 bases read in frame from the first base. The library came from the immunoSEQ multiplex PCR assay. For the multiplex PCR, a mixture combining 60 forward primers for TCR Vbeta segments and 13 reverse primers for TCR Jbeta segments was used. The CDR3 region of rearranged TCR beta genes was amplified from genomic DNA with a multiplex PCR assay. The amplified TCR beta libraries were sequenced on the Illumina HiSeq System as 87-base-pair reads. The study's processing was this. A later analysis counted about 82 million unique TCR beta chains across the 650 to 700 repertoires, and some 11 million of these chains were shared by at least two donors. Raw reads were error-corrected and collapsed into unique sequences by a nearest-neighbor algorithm in which closely related sequences were merged to remove PCR and sequencing errors. V, D and J gene segments were assigned by aligning CDR3 sequences to IMGT reference sequences. Each retained sequence needed at least a six-nucleotide match to both a V gene segment and a J gene segment. Rearrangements were classified as productive when the CDR3 lacked stop codons and remained in frame with V and J, and all other rearrangements were classified as non-productive. CDR3 was defined by IMGT convention, running from the second conserved V-encoded cysteine to the conserved J-encoded phenylalanine. The earlier analysis of fewer than 750 of the donors excluded sequences that lacked an unambiguous match to a single V gene segment. In an earlier analysis of about 590 of the donors, a V segment was called functional when productive rearrangements were above 56.7%, and segregating when the standard deviation between donors exceeded 5%. To diagnose cytomegalovirus status from the catalog of TCR beta chain sequences, a statistical classification framework was built. A later analysis assigned V and J genes by comparing TCR nucleotide sequences with IMGT/GENE-DB human TR gene sequences. In a later analysis, CDR3 sequences and most-parsimonious VDJ recombination scenarios were assigned using the TCRdist pipeline. In a later analysis, each TCR beta chain was defined by its CDR3 amino acid sequence together with its V-gene family, and reads without a unique V-gene family were excluded. A later analysis removed 592 highly shared, low-generation-probability nucleotide sequences to deal with suspected cross-contamination and a sequencing artifact. For each public chain, a later analysis derived a clonal expansion index from normalized ranks of inferred template counts within each repertoire. Generation probabilities in a later analysis came from a VDJ recombination model fitted to out-of-frame rearrangements, and those results were checked against IGoR. In a later analysis, TCR-TCR, TCR-HLA and TCR-CMV co-occurrence was scored with hypergeometric tests, and a repertoire-size bias correction was applied to TCR pairs. In a later analysis, false discovery rates were estimated by permuting HLA or CMV assignments 20 times. A later analysis grouped co-occurring TCRs with DBSCAN, adding TCRdist sequence similarity when clustering within HLA-allele-positive subsets. Co-occurrence clustering excluded repertoires with fewer than 30,000 or more than 120,000 public chains, plus five with anomalous nucleotide sharing. Entries here come from immuneACCESS through TCRdb and include only in-frame sequences with V and J called. Some clones fail to appear in such tables; in the studies checked, an unresolved V gene covers under half of the shortfall, and the cause of the remainder is unknown. D and trimming were read from the DNA, whereas the V and J calls and clone size are those reported in that table. For this sample there are about 180,000 clones; around 80% appear just once. The ten top clones hold about 1.4% of the sample.

The source material was PBMCs. The rearrangement combines TRBV5-1 with TRBJ2-7, and 8 bases in between align with TRBD2. The clonotype was recovered from a girl aged 10 to 17 in good health and CMV-seropositive. Here is the DNA: TGCGCCAGCGGCACTAGCGGCTACGAGCAGTACTTC. Its amino acids are CASGTSGYEQYF.